The 29 T cell receptor beta chains in this list originate from one sample, sequenced in a study of identical twins. In TCRdb, the 5' RACE reads were re-called with MiXCR into one record per CDR3 protein. The sample has more than 1.5 million distinct CDR3 sequences; about 32% are singletons. What was sequenced was cord blood. These receptors were obtained from a newborn girl in good health.

The sample holds a few counts of this clonotype. The genes are TRBV5-4 and TRBJ2-7, with 7 bases matching TRBD1. The CDR3 covers 15 residues. Germline V gene sequence: CDR1 SGHNT, CDR2 YYREEE (reference sequence). V shed 2 bases, J shed 0 bases, and the junction held 5 bases outside the gene matches. DNA for the CDR3: TGTGCCAGCAGCTTTTTAAACAGGGGCTCCTACGAGCAGTACTTC. It specifies CASSFLNRGSYEQYF. Full variable domain (rest looked up from reference TRBV5-4 and TRBJ2-7): ETGVTQSPTHLIKTRGQQVTLRCSSQSGHNTVSWYQQALGQGPQFIFQYYREEENGRGNFPPRFSGLQFPNYSSELNVNALELDDSALYLCASSFLNRGSYEQYFGPGTRLTVT.

This clonotype was detected only once. The junction departs from germline at one end; a sequencing error may be responsible. The chain joins TRBV5-1 to TRBJ2-1; a possible D gene is TRBD1 (6 bases). This CDR3 contains 14 residues. The germline V gene has CDR1 SGHRS and CDR2 YFSETQ. CDR3 protein: CTSSLGTTYNEQFF. The CDR3 bases are TGCACCAGCAGCTTGGGGACAACCTACAATGAGCAGTTCTTC.

This clonotype occurred a few times. This rearrangement joins TRBV11-3 to TRBJ2-7; D call uncertain. This CDR3 comprises 15 residues. Germline values: CDR1 SGHNT, CDR2 YENEEA. Trimming left V 3 bases short and J 0 bases short, with 12 bases between. The CDR3 nucleotides are TGTGCCAGCAGCTTTCCCGCGGCTAGCTCCTACGAGCAGTACTTC. Translation: CASSFPAASSYEQYF.

This clonotype was found a few times. The chain couples TRBV19 to TRBJ2-3; D is possibly TRBD2 (6 bases). Trimming removed 3 bases from V and 4 bases from J, with 8 bases in between. In germline, CDR1 is LNHDA, CDR2 SQIVND (reference sequence). The CDR3 consists of 13 residues. The CDR3 here is CASSMWRADTQYF. As DNA, the CDR3 is TGTGCCAGTAGTATGTGGAGGGCAGATACGCAGTATTTT.

V usage is TRBV3-1 and J usage is TRBJ2-1, with D possibly being TRBD1 (5 bases). The V end was cut by 3 bases, the J end by 7 bases, with 7 bases between. The CDR3 sequence is 12 residues long. Per germline, CDR1 LGHDT and CDR2 YNNKEL (reference sequence). This CDR3 is CASSHGQNEQFF. Written as DNA, the CDR3 is TGTGCCAGCAGCCACGGACAAAATGAGCAGTTCTTC.

This clonotype was counted only a few times. The rearrangement joins TRBV20-1 to TRBJ2-4; either TRBD1 or TRBD2 may fit D (5 bases each). The CDR3 spans 13 residues. The germline V gene encodes CDR1 DFQATT and CDR2 SNEGSKA (reference sequence). V was clipped by 3 bases and J by 0 bases, with 6 bases between them. This CDR3 is CSARGEAKNIQYF. The CDR3 DNA sequence: TGCAGTGCTAGGGGGGAAGCCAAAAACATTCAGTACTTC.

The V gene is TRBV5-6, the J gene TRBJ2-5, with D uncertain. The V gene lost 1 base and the J gene lost 11 bases, with 15 bases spanning the gap. The CDR3 consists of 13 residues. The germline CDR1 and CDR2 sequences are SGHDT and YYEEEE. The CDR3 nucleotides read TGTGCCAGCAGCTTGCAGTTCCGGACGTATCAGTACTTC. It specifies CASSLQFRTYQYF.

Only a few counts were recorded for this clonotype. This sequence joins TRBV9 and TRBJ2-5; D is unclear. Trimming left V 1 base short and J 1 base short, with 5 bases between. Germline V gives CDR1 SGDLS, CDR2 YYNGEE. This CDR3 is built from 13 residues. The CDR3: CASSVSVQETQYF. The CDR3 DNA follows: TGTGCCAGCAGCGTATCGGTCCAAGAGACCCAGTACTTC.

Worth noting for this clonotype: One end of the junction does not line up with germline, which may come from a read error. V usage is TRBV5-1 and J usage is TRBJ1-2; D is undetermined. The CDR3 totals 14 residues. Looked up from germline, CDR1 is SGHRS and CDR2 is YFSETQ. The CDR3 sequence: CASSLSGVDYGYAF. DNA for the CDR3: TGCGCCAGCAGCTTGTCGGGTGTGGACTATGGCTACGCCTTC. Together with reference TRBV5-1 and TRBJ1-2, the CDR3 gives the full variable domain: KAGVTQTPRYLIKTRGQQVTLSCSPISGHRSVSWYQQTPGQGLQFLFEYFSETQRNKGNFPGRFSGRQFSNSRSEMNVSTLELGDSALYLCASSLSGVDYGYAFGSGTRLTVV.

The chain joins TRBV5-6 to TRBJ2-5; no clear D gene. The CDR3 is 15 amino acids. V lost 3 bases and J lost 0, with 12 bases in between. From germline, CDR1 is SGHDT and CDR2 YYEEEE. The CDR3 loop is CASSYADWDQETQYF. The CDR3 nucleotides are TGTGCCAGCAGCTACGCAGACTGGGACCAAGAGACCCAGTACTTC.

The rearrangement links TRBV7-2 to TRBJ2-3; TRBD1 is a possible D gene (5 bases). In germline, CDR1 is SGHTA, CDR2 FQGNSA. The length of the CDR3 is 16 residues. Trimming pared 6 bases from V and 0 bases from J, leaving 16 bases between. CDR3 sequence: CASSQRIAGSTDTQYF. The CDR3 bases are TGTGCCAGCAGTCAACGTATAGCAGGGAGCACAGATACGCAGTATTTT.

A single count supports this clonotype. The V call is TRBV4-1, the J call TRBJ2-3, with no clear D. The CDR3 contains 17 residues. Trimming shortened V by 3 bases and J by 7 bases, and 23 bases separated the two germline ends. From germline, CDR1 is MGHRA and CDR2 YSYEKL. CDR3 coding DNA: TGCGCCAGCAGCCATTTCACCGGTGGGAACCCCCCAAATACGCAGTATTTT. Encoded protein: CASSHFTGGNPPNTQYF.

This clonotype was seen a handful of times. This rearrangement joins TRBV20-1 to TRBJ1-1; D remains unclear. The CDR3 length is 13 residues. V shed 3 bases and J shed 6 bases, with 14 bases lying between them. Germline V gene lookup returns CDR1 DFQATT and CDR2 SNEGSKA (reference sequence). Written as DNA, the CDR3 is TGCAGTGCTAGCCCCTCCCCGGCGGCTGAAGCTTTCTTT. Protein: CSASPSPAAEAFF.

J is TRBJ2-1 and V is TRBV7-2, with D possibly TRBD1 on 6 matching bases. The CDR3 is 18 residues long. V was pared by 4 bases and J by 0 bases, with 19 bases between. Germline CDR1 reads SGHTA; CDR2 reads FQGNSA. The CDR3 loop is CASSSNLLRGSSYNEQFF. CDR3 coding DNA: TGTGCCAGCAGCTCAAATTTGTTAAGGGGGAGCTCCTACAATGAGCAGTTCTTC.

The CDR3 sequence: CSAPRGRVEQYF. Written as DNA, the CDR3 is TGCAGTGCTCCTAGAGGGCGGGTAGAGCAGTACTTC. The genes are TRBV20-1 and TRBJ2-4; TRBD2 might be the D (5 bases). V was cut by 5 bases and J by 13 bases, with 18 bases left in between. The CDR3 covers 12 residues. Germline values: CDR1 DFQATT, CDR2 SNEGSKA (reference sequence).

This clonotype was recorded many times. The chain recombines TRBV6-6 with TRBJ2-7; D not resolved. CDR3 length equals 15 residues. The V gene's germline CDR1 is MNHNY and CDR2 SVGAGI (reference sequence). Trimming cost V 7 bases and J 4 bases, with 20 bases left between them. This chain's CDR3 is CASTLNGPQMYEQYF. DNA of the CDR3: TGTGCCAGCACTCTTAACGGCCCGCAGATGTACGAGCAGTACTTC.

This clonotype has ten or more counts. V is TRBV28 and J is TRBJ2-7, with D possibly being TRBD2 (6 bases). Germline CDR1 and CDR2: MDHEN and SYDVKM. The CDR3 runs 12 residues. Trimming took 3 bases from V and 7 from J, leaving 10 bases between them. CDR3 sequence: CASSLGLGEQYF. DNA for the CDR3: TGTGCCAGCAGTTTGGGACTGGGTGAGCAGTACTTC.

The chain links TRBV6-5 to TRBJ1-6; D call uncertain. From germline, CDR1 is MNHEY and CDR2 SVGAGI. V lost 3 bases, J lost 9 bases, and 12 bases lay in between. The CDR3 loop spans 14 amino acids. CDR3 in DNA: TGTGCCAGCAGTTATGGATCCCTAGGTTCACCCCTCCACTTT. Translated: CASSYGSLGSPLHF.

This clonotype was recorded a few times. The chain has TRBV4-2 and TRBJ2-4; 7 positions agree with TRBD2. Germline V lookup: CDR1 LGHNA, CDR2 YNFKEQ. The CDR3 loop spans 15 amino acids. Trimming at V came to 0 bases and at J to 4 bases, leaving 3 bases not matched to a gene. The CDR3 spells CASSQDGRGKNIQYF. DNA of the CDR3: TGTGCCAGCAGCCAAGATGGGAGGGGAAAAAACATTCAGTACTTC.

A note on this clonotype: A much larger clone differs by one base, so this may be a read error. The V gene is TRBV7-2, the J gene TRBJ2-5; TRBD1 is a possible D gene (5 bases). This CDR3 is 16 amino acids long. The V gene's germline CDR1 is SGHTA and CDR2 FQGNSA. V was shortened by 3 bases and J by 11 bases, with 25 bases between the two germline ends. The CDR3 here is CASSFSGPGRGNEQYF. The CDR3 DNA reads as TGTGCCAGCAGCTTCTCCGGTCCAGGGCGAGGCAATGAGCAGTACTTC.

V gene TRBV6-1 combines with J gene TRBJ1-5, with D maybe TRBD1 (6 bases). The CDR3 is made up of 14 amino acids. Trimming took 9 bases from V and 3 from J, leaving 15 bases between them. The germline gives CDR1 MNHNS, CDR2 SASEGT. For the CDR3, the DNA is TGTGCCAGTGGGCGGGACATAAACAATCAGCCCCAGCATTTT. Translated, it gives CASGRDINNQPQHF.

V and J are TRBV21-1 and TRBJ1-4; the tabulated D call, TRBD1, remains unverified against the DNA. TRBV21-1 represents a pseudogene. The length of the CDR3 is 16 residues. Here the CDR3 reads CASSRDILATNEKLFF. DNA for the CDR3: TGTGCCAGCAGCCGGGATATACTTGCAACTAATGAAAAACTGTTTTTT.

The genes are TRBV14 and TRBJ2-1, with D perhaps matching TRBD2 (6 bases). V lost 1 base, J lost 0 bases, and 10 bases lay in between. The germline V gene has CDR1 SGHDN and CDR2 FVKESK. This CDR3 has 16 amino acids. This CDR3 is CASSQARGFSYNEQFF. In nucleotides, the CDR3 is TGTGCCAGCAGCCAAGCCCGGGGGTTCTCCTACAATGAGCAGTTCTTC.

This chain links TRBV20-1 with TRBJ2-1; D is possibly TRBD2 (6 bases). The CDR3 sequence is 16 residues long. Trimming stripped 2 bases from V and 4 bases from J, with 18 bases between. Per the germline V gene, CDR1 is DFQATT and CDR2 is SNEGSKA (reference sequence). CDR3 DNA: TGCAGTGCTAGACGGGCAGGACTTGGGACTTACAATGAGCAGTTCTTC. Translated: CSARRAGLGTYNEQFF.

Only a few counts were recorded for this clonotype. This chain joins TRBV20-1 and TRBJ2-3; 11 bases match TRBD2. The CDR3 sequence is 14 residues long. V dropped 6 bases and J dropped 2; count of bases not matched to a gene: 4. Germline CDR1 reads DFQATT; CDR2 reads SNEGSKA (reference sequence). DNA for the CDR3: TGCAGTGCCCTGGGACTAGCGGTCACAGATACGCAGTATTTT. Protein product: CSALGLAVTDTQYF.

At least ten counts were recorded for this clonotype. A read error may account for a junction end that differs from germline. The chain has TRBV12-3 or TRBV12-4 and TRBJ2-1, with TRBD1 matching 8 bases. The CDR3 runs 15 residues. The CDR3 DNA sequence: TGTGCCAGCAGCTTAGACAGGGGCTCCTACAATGAGCAGTTCTTC. It yields the protein CASSLDRGSYNEQFF.

This clonotype came up a few times. The chain links TRBV20-1 to TRBJ2-7, with 9 bases matching TRBD1. The CDR3 has 15 residues. The germline CDR1 and CDR2 sequences are DFQATT and SNEGSKA (reference sequence). V dropped 2 bases and J dropped 4; count of bases not matched to a gene: 9. CDR3 loop: CSARTTGGASYEQYF. As DNA, the CDR3 is TGCAGTGCTAGAACAACAGGGGGCGCGTCGTACGAGCAGTACTTC.

The chain combines TRBV20-1 with TRBJ2-7, with unresolved D. The end of the DNA aligns better with TRBJ2-4, so the J call may be wrong. Germline CDR1 is DFQATT and CDR2 is SNEGSKA (reference sequence). The CDR3 loop spans 13 amino acids. The DNA for the CDR3 is TGCAGTGCTAGATCGACTGGAACAAACATTCAGTACTTC. Encoded protein: CSARSTGTNIQYF.

This clonotype was found many times. The V call is TRBV29-1, the J call TRBJ1-2; a weak D match, TRBD1 (6 bases). The length of the CDR3 is 13 residues. The germline V gene encodes CDR1 SQVTM and CDR2 ANQGSEA. V was trimmed by 3 bases and J by 9 bases, leaving 17 bases between them. As DNA, the CDR3 is TGCAGCGTTGAGAAGCGACAGGCACGGAGCTACACCTTC. It translates to CSVEKRQARSYTF.